These T cell receptor beta chains were read from a single sample in a study of T cell responses to AZD1222 COVID-19 vaccine. Sequencing was performed with immunoSEQ multiplex PCR; in TCRdb, only in-frame clones are kept and a portion is missing. The table shows around 130,000 clones, with roughly 93% occurring only once. The sample was peripheral blood, taken on day 0 of AZD1222 vaccination. The receptors were sampled from an adult in good health. Each CDR3 is given with its conserved first and last residue. The D gene is left open where the match is weak. Clone size appears in some rows only: once, few, many, or a class for an expanded clone.

V gene	J gene	clone size	D gene	CDR3 protein	CDR3 DNA
TRBV4-1	TRBJ1-2	-	-	CASSQDVGAYGYTF	TGCGCCAGCAGCCAAGATGTGGGAGCGTATGGCTACACCTTC
TRBV15	TRBJ1-5	-	-	CATSRLDGSNQPQHF	TGTGCCACCAGCAGACTGGACGGCTCCAATCAGCCCCAGCATTTT
TRBV3-1/TRBV3-2	TRBJ1-1	-	TRBD1	CASSRRDRENTEAFF	TGTGCCAGCAGCCGACGGGACAGGGAGAACACTGAAGCTTTCTTT
TRBV7-8	TRBJ1-2	once	-	CASSFGVQANYGYTF	TGTGCCAGCAGCTTCGGAGTTCAGGCTAACTATGGCTACACCTTC
TRBV6-5	TRBJ1-2	-	TRBD1	CASSYQRTGDYGYTF	TGTGCCAGCAGTTACCAACGGACAGGCGATTATGGCTACACCTTC
TRBV19	TRBJ1-1	-	-	CASSATSGRGNTEAFF	TGTGCCAGTAGTGCAACCTCCGGACGGGGGAACACTGAAGCTTTCTTT
TRBV19	TRBJ1-2	once	TRBD1	CASNPEQGGYGYTF	TGTGCCTCTAACCCGGAGCAGGGGGGCTATGGCTACACCTTC
TRBV3-1/TRBV3-2	TRBJ2-1	-	TRBD2	CASSLGRLAANNEQFF	TGTGCCAGCAGCCTTGGAAGACTAGCGGCCAACAATGAGCAGTTCTTC
TRBV7-2	TRBJ1-4	-	-	CASSPIGGLGEKLFF	TGTGCCAGCAGCCCCATCGGGGGGCTCGGTGAAAAACTGTTTTTT
TRBV2	TRBJ1-4	-	TRBD1	CASSDGSGQGDEKLFF	TGTGCCAGCAGTGATGGGTCGGGACAGGGAGATGAAAAACTGTTTTTT
TRBV19	TRBJ2-3	-	TRBD2	CASSRTSGATTDTQYF	TGTGCCAGTAGTCGGACTAGCGGGGCTACCACAGATACGCAGTATTTT
TRBV7-9	TRBJ1-4	-	-	CASSLKTNEKLFF	TGTGCCAGCAGCTTAAAAACTAATGAAAAACTGTTTTTT
TRBV6-6	TRBJ1-6	-	-	CASSSSRGNNSPLHF	TGTGCCAGCAGTTCCTCCAGGGGTAATAATTCACCCCTCCACTTT
TRBV7-8	TRBJ1-2	-	-	CASSPRRLLRGGYTF	TGTGCCAGCAGCCCCCGGCGGCTTCTCAGAGGGGGCTACACCTTC
TRBV5-1	TRBJ2-1	-	-	CASSSGRSYNEQFF	TGCGCCAGCAGCTCGGGACGGTCCTACAATGAGCAGTTCTTC
TRBV28	TRBJ1-5	-	-	CASSSLDAGRQPQHF	TGTGCCAGCAGTTCCCTCGACGCAGGTCGCCAGCCCCAGCATTTT
TRBV27	TRBJ1-2	-	TRBD1	CASSLAGGGDGYTF	TGTGCCAGCAGTCTGGCAGGGGGCGGGGATGGCTACACCTTC
TRBV7-9	TRBJ2-1	-	-	CASSLPTRYNEQFF	TGTGCCAGCAGCTTACCCACCCGCTACAATGAGCAGTTCTTC
TRBV5-6	TRBJ1-1	once	-	CASSLGGLNTEAFF	TGTGCCAGCAGCTTGGGGGGGTTGAACACTGAAGCTTTCTTT
TRBV7-8	TRBJ1-4	-	TRBD1	CASSQGTGTGGLKLFF	TGTGCCAGCAGCCAGGGCACCGGGACAGGGGGCCTCAAACTGTTTTTT
TRBV28	TRBJ1-4	-	-	CASIPGGGDEKLFF	TGTGCCAGCATCCCTGGGGGTGGGGATGAAAAACTGTTTTTT
TRBV14	TRBJ1-2	-	-	CASSQDSRGHGNPFIYGYTF	TGTGCCAGCAGCCAAGATTCGCGCGGACACGGTAATCCTTTTATCTATGGCTACACCTTC
TRBV2	TRBJ1-5	-	-	CASSEVIRGRQPQHF	TGTGCCAGCAGTGAAGTGATAAGGGGACGTCAGCCCCAGCATTTT
TRBV6-5	TRBJ2-5	-	TRBD1	CASSSAPQGRETQYF	TGTGCCAGCAGTTCGGCTCCACAGGGGAGAGAGACCCAGTACTTC
TRBV7-6	TRBJ1-5	-	-	CASSLGGMGNQPQHF	TGTGCCAGCAGCTTAGGGGGAATGGGCAATCAGCCCCAGCATTTT
TRBV5-1	TRBJ2-7	-	TRBD1	CASSWTGQSSYEQYF	TGCGCCAGCAGCTGGACGGGACAGTCTAGCTACGAGCAGTACTTC
TRBV28	TRBJ2-4	-	-	CASSLPQGRKNIQYF	TGTGCCAGCAGCTTACCTCAGGGACGCAAAAACATTCAGTACTTC
TRBV4-1	TRBJ2-7	-	-	CASSQTLQGYEQYF	TGCGCCAGCAGCCAGACGTTACAGGGCTACGAGCAGTACTTC
TRBV11-2	TRBJ2-1	-	TRBD2	CASSLLTSGRIHNEQFF	TGTGCCAGCAGCTTACTGACTAGCGGGAGGATACACAATGAGCAGTTCTTC
TRBV6-1	TRBJ1-1	-	-	CASSESGGSTEAFF	TGTGCCAGCAGTGAATCCGGGGGCAGCACTGAAGCTTTCTTT